The 27 T cell receptor beta chains reported below all come from one sample, sequenced in a study of siplizumab effects on memory and regulatory T cells. This table comes from immunoSEQ multiplex PCR, and its TCRdb copy is limited to in-frame clones, with some not included. The sample has around 110,000 clones, roughly 94% seen once; the top ten hold about 1.8%. Specimen: non-Treg CD4+ T cells sorted from blood. The receptor set was obtained from a human donor in good health.

The chain carries TRBV18 and TRBJ2-5, with TRBD2 as a possible D gene (5 bases). Germline V gene sequence: CDR1 KGHSH, CDR2 LQKENI. V was trimmed by 6 bases and J by 5 bases, leaving 19 bases between them. The CDR3 runs to 15 residues. CDR3 nucleotide sequence: TGTGCCAGCTCCAATACTAATTTGCGGGCGGAGACCCAGTACTTC. Translation gives CASSNTNLRAETQYF.

V and J are TRBV5-1 and TRBJ1-5; D call uncertain. The CDR3 is made up of 15 amino acids. Trimming stripped 0 bases from V and 2 bases from J, with 9 bases between. The V gene's germline CDR1 is SGHRS and CDR2 YFSETQ. The CDR3 loop reads CASSLGPGGNQPQHF. CDR3 coding DNA: TGCGCCAGCAGCTTGGGCCCAGGCGGCAATCAGCCCCAGCATTTT. Full variable domain (outside the CDR3, taken from reference TRBV5-1 and TRBJ1-5): KAGVTQTPRYLIKTRGQQVTLSCSPISGHRSVSWYQQTPGQGLQFLFEYFSETQRNKGNFPGRFSGRQFSNSRSEMNVSTLELGDSALYLCASSLGPGGNQPQHFGDGTRLSIL.

This rearrangement joins TRBV6-6 to TRBJ2-2; 7 bases are a match to TRBD2. The CDR3 covers 15 residues. The V gene's germline CDR1 is MNHNY and CDR2 SVGAGI (reference sequence). V was pared by 4 bases and J by 0 bases, with 2 bases of the junction left unmatched. CDR3 amino acids: CASSWLAANTGELFF. DNA for the CDR3: TGTGCCAGCAGTTGGCTAGCGGCGAACACCGGGGAGCTGTTTTTT.

The chain couples TRBV5-1 to TRBJ2-5; D uncertain. Trimming pared 5 bases from V and 4 bases from J, leaving 6 bases between. CDR1 SGHRS and CDR2 YFSETQ come from the germline V gene. This CDR3 has 11 residues. CDR3 region: CASSSAETQYF. The CDR3 nucleotides are TGCGCCAGCAGTTCAGCAGAGACCCAGTACTTC. Full variable domain (remainder filled in from reference TRBV5-1 and TRBJ2-5): KAGVTQTPRYLIKTRGQQVTLSCSPISGHRSVSWYQQTPGQGLQFLFEYFSETQRNKGNFPGRFSGRQFSNSRSEMNVSTLELGDSALYLCASSSAETQYFGPGTRLLVL.

The rearrangement joins TRBV7-9 to TRBJ2-3, with 7 bases aligning to TRBD1. The CDR3 totals 15 residues. The trim removed 3 bases at V and 3 bases at J, leaving 6 bases unmatched. The germline V gene encodes CDR1 SEHNR and CDR2 FQNEAQ (reference sequence). CDR3 DNA: TGTGCCAGCAGCTTGGTTAGGGGGCAGACAGATACGCAGTATTTT. It specifies CASSLVRGQTDTQYF.

The chain joins TRBV6-5 to TRBJ2-7, with D tentatively TRBD1 (5 bases). The germline CDR1 and CDR2 sequences are MNHEY and SVGAGI. The length of the CDR3 is 14 residues. The V gene lost 2 bases and the J gene lost 3 bases, with 11 bases spanning the gap. CDR3 nucleotide sequence: TGTGCCAGCAGTTACCAGGGCAAGCACTACGAGCAGTACTTC. It encodes CASSYQGKHYEQYF.

This chain connects TRBV7-2 to TRBJ1-5; D ambiguous. Germline values: CDR1 SGHTA, CDR2 FQGNSA. This CDR3 spans 13 amino acids. V lost 1 base, J lost 6 bases, and 7 bases lay in between. DNA of the CDR3: TGTGCCAGCAGCTTAGACAGCGCTCAGCCCCAGCATTTT. Its translation: CASSLDSAQPQHF. The full variable domain, its missing parts supplied by reference TRBV7-2 and TRBJ1-5, is GAGVSQSPSNKVTEKGKDVELRCDPISGHTALYWYRQSLGQGLEFLIYFQGNSAPDKSGLPSDRFSAERTGGSVSTLTIQRTQQEDSAVYLCASSLDSAQPQHFGDGTRLSIL.

This rearrangement joins TRBV7-9 to TRBJ2-2, with 12 bases that match TRBD2. Germline V lookup: CDR1 SEHNR, CDR2 FQNEAQ (reference sequence). CDR3 length: 16 amino acids. J gave up 5 bases and V 1 base, and 2 bases lay outside the gene matches. The CDR3 coding sequence is TGTGCCAGCAGCTTAGGACTAGCGGGAGAGACCGGGGAGCTGTTTTTT. Amino acids: CASSLGLAGETGELFF.

The J gene is TRBJ2-5, the V gene TRBV12-5; D gene unclear. V was shortened by 2 bases and J by 0 bases, with 7 bases between the two germline ends. Germline loops: CDR1 LGHNT, CDR2 FRNRAP. The CDR3 covers 14 residues. The CDR3 DNA reads TGTGCTAGTGGTTTGTACAGCTACCAAGAGACCCAGTACTTC. This codes for CASGLYSYQETQYF. Looking up the rest from reference TRBV12-5 and TRBJ2-5 gives the full variable domain: DARVTQTPRHKVTEMGQEVTMRCQPILGHNTVFWYRQTMMQGLELLAYFRNRAPLDDSGMPKDRFSAEMPDATLATLKIQPSEPRDSAVYFCASGLYSYQETQYFGPGTRLLVL.

The J gene is TRBJ2-5, the V gene TRBV2, with unresolved D. The germline V gene encodes CDR1 SNHLY and CDR2 FYNNEI. The CDR3 has 11 amino acids. V was pared by 7 bases and J by 5 bases, with 8 bases between. Written as DNA, the CDR3 is TGTGCCAGCATGGTAGAGGAGACCCAGTACTTC. Translated, it gives CASMVEETQYF.

The rearrangement links TRBV10-3 to TRBJ2-5, with 12 bases lining up with TRBD2. Unmatched junction bases numbered 2, after V lost 10 bases and J lost 5 bases. The CDR3 spans 12 residues. Germline V lookup: CDR1 ENHRY, CDR2 SYGVKD. The CDR3 DNA is TGTGCCAGCGGGACTAGCGGGGAGACCCAGTACTTC. Its translation is CASGTSGETQYF.

The chain is built from TRBV12-5 and TRBJ1-1, with 7 bases lining up with TRBD1. The V gene's germline CDR1 is LGHNT and CDR2 FRNRAP. The CDR3 has 15 residues. V trimming: 1 base; J trimming: 4 bases; junction bases outside the gene matches: 6. CDR3 DNA: TGTGCTAGTGGTTTGGCGGCAGGGGGGCGCACTGAAGCTTTCTTT. Encoded protein: CASGLAAGGRTEAFF. Full variable domain (outside the CDR3, taken from reference TRBV12-5 and TRBJ1-1): DARVTQTPRHKVTEMGQEVTMRCQPILGHNTVFWYRQTMMQGLELLAYFRNRAPLDDSGMPKDRFSAEMPDATLATLKIQPSEPRDSAVYFCASGLAAGGRTEAFFGQGTRLTVV.

The sample holds one count of this clone. The rearrangement joins TRBV14 to TRBJ2-7; the match to TRBD2 covers 10 bases. The V gene's germline CDR1 is SGHDN and CDR2 FVKESK. The junction had 10 bases not matched to a gene; V was cut back by 5 bases and J by 3 bases. The CDR3 runs to 16 residues. The CDR3 bases are TGTGCCAGCAGCTACTTAGCGGGAGGAGGGGTCTACGAGCAGTACTTC. This gives the protein CASSYLAGGGVYEQYF.

This clone was seen only once. The rearrangement joins TRBV12-5 to TRBJ2-3; tentative D call: TRBD1 (5 bases). The germline V and J ends were trimmed by 6 bases and 5 bases, with 15 bases remaining between them. The germline gives CDR1 LGHNT, CDR2 FRNRAP. CDR3 size: 14 residues. The CDR3 nucleotides read TGTGCTAGTGGCCGCGACAGTAGGGAAGATACGCAGTATTTT. Translation gives CASGRDSREDTQYF.

The chain links TRBV9 to TRBJ1-6; no firm D call. Germline values: CDR1 SGDLS, CDR2 YYNGEE. The CDR3 is made up of 12 amino acids. Trimming cost V 3 bases and J 7 bases, with 5 bases left between them. For the CDR3, the DNA is TGTGCCAGCAGCGGGGGAAATTCACCCCTCCACTTT. This sequence encodes CASSGGNSPLHF.

This clone occurred once. The chain is built from TRBV2 and TRBJ2-7; tentative D call: TRBD1 (5 bases). Trimming pared 7 bases from V and 3 bases from J, leaving 7 bases between. The germline gives CDR1 SNHLY, CDR2 FYNNEI. The length of the CDR3 is 11 residues. CDR3 nucleotides: TGTGCCAGCAACACAGGCTACGAGCAGTACTTC. Translation gives CASNTGYEQYF. Using reference TRBV2 and TRBJ2-7 for the parts outside the CDR3, the full variable domain is EPEVTQTPSHQVTQMGQEVILRCVPISNHLYFYWYRQILGQKVEFLVSFYNNEISEKSEIFDDQFSVERPDGSNFTLKIRSTKLEDSAMYFCASNTGYEQYFGPGTRLTVT.

The chain couples TRBV12-5 to TRBJ1-3; 8 bases fit TRBD1. V dropped 4 bases and J dropped 0; count of bases not matched to a gene: 5. Germline V CDR1 and CDR2: LGHNT, FRNRAP. This CDR3 comprises 16 residues. Here the CDR3 DNA reads TGTGCTAGTGGTTCCAGACAGGGGATCTCTGGAAACACCATATATTTT. It translates to CASGSRQGISGNTIYF.

The rearrangement links TRBV6-4 to TRBJ2-7, with 8 bases that match TRBD2. CDR3 length: 15 residues. J gave up 3 bases and V 3 bases, and 7 bases lay outside the gene matches. Germline-derived CDR1 and CDR2 are MRHNA and SNTAGT. The CDR3 DNA follows: TGTGCCAGCAGTGAAGGTCCAGCGGGGGTCTACGAGCAGTACTTC. Translated: CASSEGPAGVYEQYF.

The J gene is TRBJ1-4, the V gene TRBV19; D gene uncertain. Germline CDR1 and CDR2: LNHDA and SQIVND (reference sequence). Trimming took off 5 bases at V and 0 bases at J, with 10 bases between the two ends. This CDR3 spans 15 amino acids. The CDR3 here is CASSDTVATNEKLFF. The CDR3 nucleotides read TGTGCCAGTAGTGATACGGTTGCAACTAATGAAAAACTGTTTTTT. Combining the CDR3 with reference TRBV19 and TRBJ1-4 gives the whole variable domain DGGITQSPKYLFRKEGQNVTLSCEQNLNHDAMYWYRQDPGQGLRLIYYSQIVNDFQKGDIAEGYSVSREKKESFPLTVTSAQKNPTAFYLCASSDTVATNEKLFFGSGTQLSVL.

This chain connects TRBV7-6 to TRBJ2-2; the D call may be TRBD1 or TRBD2 (5 bases each). CDR3 length: 15 residues. Trimming removed 4 bases from V and 3 bases from J, with 12 bases in between. Germline loops: CDR1 SGHVS, CDR2 FNYEAQ. The CDR3: CASSSPGRYTGELFF. The CDR3 DNA sequence: TGTGCCAGCAGCTCACCGGGGCGGTACACCGGGGAGCTGTTTTTT.

V gene TRBV7-9 combines with J gene TRBJ2-3, with D perhaps given as TRBD1 or TRBD2 (5 bases each). Trimming removed 5 bases at V and 0 bases at J, with 15 bases between. The CDR3 has 16 amino acids. The V gene's germline CDR1 is SEHNR and CDR2 FQNEAQ (reference sequence). CDR3 amino acids: CASSRREGPSTDTQYF. CDR3 nucleotide sequence: TGTGCCAGCAGCCGGAGAGAGGGACCTAGCACAGATACGCAGTATTTT.

The chain has TRBV29-1 and TRBJ1-4, with D possibly TRBD1 on 5 matching bases. The germline V gene has CDR1 SQVTM and CDR2 ANQGSEA. The CDR3 runs to 13 residues. The germline V and J ends were trimmed by 4 bases and 3 bases, with 9 bases remaining between them. CDR3 sequence reads: CSVGTFANEKLFF. The DNA of the CDR3 is TGCAGCGTTGGGACATTCGCTAATGAAAAACTGTTTTTT. Full variable domain (missing parts from reference TRBV29-1 and TRBJ1-4): SAVISQKPSRDICQRGTSLTIQCQVDSQVTMMFWYRQQPGQSLTLIATANQGSEATYESGFVIDKFPISRPNLTFSTLTVSNMSPEDSSIYLCSVGTFANEKLFFGSGTQLSVL.

This chain uses TRBV15 with TRBJ2-7, with D perhaps matching TRBD2 (6 bases). The CDR3 has 15 amino acids. In germline, CDR1 is LNHNV, CDR2 YYDKDF (reference sequence). V gave up 4 bases and J gave up 0 bases, with 13 bases separating them. The CDR3 DNA is TGTGCCACCAGCAAGGGCGCGGGGTCCTCCTACGAGCAGTACTTC. This gives the protein CATSKGAGSSYEQYF.

DNA of the CDR3: TGTGCCAGCAGCTTAGGGAGTACTAGCGGGAGGGCGGAGACCCAGTACTTC. Translating it yields CASSLGSTSGRAETQYF. J is TRBJ2-5 and V is TRBV7-2, with TRBD2 identical over 13 bases. In germline, CDR1 is SGHTA, CDR2 FQGNSA. V shed 1 base and J 5 bases; nucleotides not matched to a gene: 7. The CDR3 sequence is 17 residues long.

The chain uses TRBV28 and TRBJ1-2; the D is unclear. This CDR3 is 13 amino acids long. Germline V CDR1 and CDR2: MDHEN, SYDVKM. V was shortened by 4 bases and J by 3 bases, with 9 bases between the two germline ends. The CDR3 sequence is CASSSPRDYGYTF. Here the CDR3 DNA reads TGTGCCAGCAGTTCCCCCCGGGACTATGGCTACACCTTC.

This rearrangement joins TRBV18 to TRBJ2-7, with D maybe TRBD2 (7 bases). This CDR3 contains 12 residues. CDR1 and CDR2 (germline): KGHSH, LQKENI. The V and J ends lost 6 bases and 7 bases respectively, with 13 bases between them. The CDR3 sequence: CASSVKGGEQYF. DNA of the CDR3: TGTGCCAGCTCCGTTAAGGGGGGGGAGCAGTACTTC.

The chain carries TRBV5-6 and TRBJ1-1; D remains ambiguous. The V gene lost 3 bases and the J gene lost 11 bases, with 20 bases spanning the gap. The CDR3 spans 14 residues. Germline V gene lookup returns CDR1 SGHDT and CDR2 YYEEEE. This CDR3 reads CASSSNPLAFVAFF. CDR3 nucleotides: TGTGCCAGCAGCTCGAACCCTTTGGCATTCGTGGCTTTCTTT. The full variable domain, in which reference TRBV5-6 and TRBJ1-1 provide the parts outside the CDR3, is DAGVTQSPTHLIKTRGQQVTLRCSPKSGHDTVSWYQQALGQGPQFIFQYYEEEERQRGNFPDRFSGHQFPNYSSELNVNALLLGDSALYLCASSSNPLAFVAFFGQGTRLTVV.